This T cell receptor beta chain was identified during a study of CD8 T cells in ankylosing spondylitis. Worth noting for this clonotype: Its antigen is unknown.

Germline V lookup: CDR1 MNHEY, CDR2 SMNVEV (reference sequence). The CDR3 runs 16 residues. Trimming took 4 bases from V and 8 from J; bases not matched to a gene: 14. By quantitative 5'-RACE with molecular barcodes, the TCR beta libraries were made. TCRdb ran MiXCR on the 5' RACE reads and lists one entry per CDR3 protein. The top ten clones hold more than 6.5% of a sample with roughly 200,000 distinct CDR3 sequences, under 30% of them seen once. Regarding the study as a whole: Past research had described some motif variants in reactive arthritis synovial fluid and blood. One TCR beta motif, made up of seven to nine highly homologous variants, appeared characteristic of ankylosing spondylitis blood. Researchers reportedly found disease-linked clones significantly enriched in matched ankylosing spondylitis synovial fluid.

This receptor was obtained from a male donor with ankylosing spondylitis or in good health (not recorded which). The V call is TRBV27, the J call TRBJ2-4; 7 bases are shared with TRBD1. Sequenced input: blood, either unsorted or a sorted T cell fraction (not recorded which). CDR3 sequence reads: CASSSQLATGLHIQYF. The CDR3 bases are TGTGCCAGCAGTTCCCAACTGGCGACAGGGTTGCACATTCAGTACTTC.